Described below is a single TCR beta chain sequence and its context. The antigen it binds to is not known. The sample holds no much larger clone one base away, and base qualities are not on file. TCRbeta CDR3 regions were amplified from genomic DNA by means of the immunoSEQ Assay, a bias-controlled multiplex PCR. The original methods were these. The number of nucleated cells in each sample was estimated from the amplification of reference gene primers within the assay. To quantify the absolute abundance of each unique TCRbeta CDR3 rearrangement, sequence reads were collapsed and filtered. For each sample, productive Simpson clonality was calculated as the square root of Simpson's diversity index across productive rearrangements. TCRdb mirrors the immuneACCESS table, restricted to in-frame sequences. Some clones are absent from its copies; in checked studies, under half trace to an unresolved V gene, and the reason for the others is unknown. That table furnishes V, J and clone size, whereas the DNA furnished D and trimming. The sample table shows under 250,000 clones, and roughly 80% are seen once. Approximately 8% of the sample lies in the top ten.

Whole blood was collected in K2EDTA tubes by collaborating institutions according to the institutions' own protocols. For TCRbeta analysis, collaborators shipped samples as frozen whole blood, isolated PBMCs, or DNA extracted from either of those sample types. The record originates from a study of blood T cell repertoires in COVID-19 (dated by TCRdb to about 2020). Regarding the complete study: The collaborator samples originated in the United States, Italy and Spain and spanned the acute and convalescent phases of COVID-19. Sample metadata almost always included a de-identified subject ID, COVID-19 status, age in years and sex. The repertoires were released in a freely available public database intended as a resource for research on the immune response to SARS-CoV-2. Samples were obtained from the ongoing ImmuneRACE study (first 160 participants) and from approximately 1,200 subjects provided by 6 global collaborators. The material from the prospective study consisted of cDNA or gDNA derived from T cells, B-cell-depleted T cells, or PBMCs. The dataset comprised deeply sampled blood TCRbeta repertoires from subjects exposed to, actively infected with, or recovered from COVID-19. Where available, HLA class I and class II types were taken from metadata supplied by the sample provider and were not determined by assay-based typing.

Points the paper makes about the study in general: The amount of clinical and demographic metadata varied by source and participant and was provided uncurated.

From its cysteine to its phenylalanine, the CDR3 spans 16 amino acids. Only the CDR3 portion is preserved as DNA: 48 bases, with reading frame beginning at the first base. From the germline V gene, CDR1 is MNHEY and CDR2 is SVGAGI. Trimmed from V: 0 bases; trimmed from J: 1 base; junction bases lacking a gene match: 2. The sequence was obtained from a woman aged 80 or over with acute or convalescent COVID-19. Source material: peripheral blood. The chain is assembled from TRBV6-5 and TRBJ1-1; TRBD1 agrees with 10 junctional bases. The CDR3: CASSYSRTGGNTEAFF. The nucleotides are TGTGCCAGCAGTTACTCAAGGACAGGGGGGAACACTGAAGCTTTCTTT.